One TCR beta chain is described in this entry. Its cognate antigen is unknown. The source of the sample is a study of shared clonotypes between healthy human individuals. This table comes from immunoSEQ multiplex PCR, and its TCRdb copy is limited to in-frame clones, with some not included. The repertoire holds 400,000 to 500,000 clones, with approximately 79% as singletons. Study-wide findings and caveats: Measured sharing among donors was expected to vary with sequencing depth.

Trimming pared 6 bases from V and 0 bases from J, leaving 19 bases between. The CDR3 extends over 17 amino acids. The germline gives CDR1 SGHTA, CDR2 FQGNSA. The chain uses TRBV7-2 and TRBJ2-3; D may be TRBD2 (6 bases). This TCR came from a woman in her thirties or forties in good health. Some clones in this sample may be carry-over from other donors' samples. The sample comprised PBMCs. The CDR3 reads CASRNSFRDSSTDTQYF. The DNA for the CDR3 is TGTGCCAGCAGGAATTCCTTTCGGGACTCCAGCACAGATACGCAGTATTTT.